The 15 T cell receptor beta chains given below trace back to one sample, sequenced in a study of cytomegalovirus exposure and HLA in healthy donors. Vbeta (60) and Jbeta (13) primers were used in the PCR. TCRdb keeps only in-frame clones here, not all; method: immunoSEQ multiplex PCR. The sample has 150,000 to 200,000 clones; 80% are singletons. The sequenced sample consisted of PBMCs. Receptors were obtained from a woman aged 35 to 49 in good health and CMV-seronegative.

V usage is TRBV9 and J usage is TRBJ2-2; TRBD2 agrees at 7 bases. The CDR3 extends over 16 amino acids. The germline CDR1 and CDR2 sequences are SGDLS and YYNGEE. V trimming: 0 bases; J trimming: 6 bases; junction bases outside the gene matches: 8. CDR3 amino acids: CASSVAGGGPSGELFF. CDR3 nucleotide sequence: TGTGCCAGCAGCGTAGCGGGGGGAGGGCCCTCCGGGGAGCTGTTTTTT.

The chain is built from TRBV5-1 and TRBJ2-3; tentatively, D is TRBD2 (6 bases). Germline V CDR1 and CDR2: SGHRS, YFSETQ. V was shortened by 2 bases and J by 2 bases, with 12 bases between the two germline ends. The CDR3 is made up of 15 amino acids. DNA for the CDR3: TGCGCCAGCAGCTTTCTGGGGGACTCCACAGATACGCAGTATTTT. Its translation: CASSFLGDSTDTQYF. Full variable domain (rest looked up from reference TRBV5-1 and TRBJ2-3): KAGVTQTPRYLIKTRGQQVTLSCSPISGHRSVSWYQQTPGQGLQFLFEYFSETQRNKGNFPGRFSGRQFSNSRSEMNVSTLELGDSALYLCASSFLGDSTDTQYFGPGTRLTVL.

The chain carries TRBV5-4 and TRBJ1-3; the match to TRBD1 covers 10 bases. Germline trimming cut 4 bases from V and 7 bases from J; bases unmatched to any gene: 11. The CDR3 loop spans 16 amino acids. From germline, CDR1 is SGHNT and CDR2 YYREEE (reference sequence). In nucleotides, the CDR3 is TGTGCCAGCAGCAAAAGGGACAGGGGAGGCGGGAACACCATATATTTT. As protein: CASSKRDRGGGNTIYF.

About this clone itself: This sample also contains other DNA sequences that code for the same CDR3. J is TRBJ2-2 and V is TRBV5-1; weak D call: TRBD2 (6 bases). From germline, CDR1 is SGHRS and CDR2 YFSETQ. CDR3 size: 15 residues. Trimming removed 4 bases at V and 0 bases at J, with 10 bases between. The chain's CDR3 is CASSLAGTNTGELFF. CDR3 nucleotide sequence: TGCGCCAGCAGCCTTGCGGGGACGAACACCGGGGAGCTGTTTTTT. Together with reference TRBV5-1 and TRBJ2-2, the CDR3 gives the full variable domain: KAGVTQTPRYLIKTRGQQVTLSCSPISGHRSVSWYQQTPGQGLQFLFEYFSETQRNKGNFPGRFSGRQFSNSRSEMNVSTLELGDSALYLCASSLAGTNTGELFFGEGSRLTVL.

The V gene is TRBV7-9, the J gene TRBJ2-3; TRBD2 is a possible D gene (6 bases). Germline CDR1 reads SEHNR; CDR2 reads FQNEAQ (reference sequence). The CDR3 is 15 amino acids. The ends were cut back, 5 bases at V and 2 bases at J, with 14 bases in the middle. DNA of the CDR3: TGTGCCAGCAGCAACCCTTGGCGGGACACAGATACGCAGTATTTT. This gives the protein CASSNPWRDTDTQYF.

CDR3 loop: CASSLGVPGNTIYF. CDR3 sequence (DNA): TGTGCCAGCAGCCTAGGGGTTCCTGGAAACACCATATATTTT. The chain uses TRBV28 and TRBJ1-3; TRBD1 might be the D (5 bases). In germline, CDR1 is MDHEN, CDR2 SYDVKM. The V gene lost 6 bases and the J gene lost 2 bases, with 11 bases spanning the gap. The CDR3 spans 14 residues.

The genes are TRBV7-9 and TRBJ2-3; TRBD1 is a possible D gene (5 bases). V lost 5 bases and J lost 5, with 8 bases in between. The length of the CDR3 is 12 residues. Germline values: CDR1 SEHNR, CDR2 FQNEAQ (reference sequence). The CDR3 sequence is CASSIDRDTQYF. CDR3 nucleotides: TGTGCCAGCAGCATAGACAGAGATACGCAGTATTTT. Using reference TRBV7-9 and TRBJ2-3 for the parts outside the CDR3, the full variable domain is DTGVSQNPRHKITKRGQNVTFRCDPISEHNRLYWYRQTLGQGPEFLTYFQNEAQLEKSRLLSDRFSAERPKGSFSTLEIQRTEQGDSAMYLCASSIDRDTQYFGPGTRLTVL.

As for this clone: The sample holds other DNA sequences that translate to the same CDR3. The chain recombines TRBV6-1 with TRBJ1-5; D not certain. Germline V gene sequence: CDR1 MNHNS, CDR2 SASEGT. The CDR3 sequence is 13 residues long. Trimming took 0 bases from V and 4 from J, leaving 4 bases between them. CDR3 region: CASSEARNQPQHF. CDR3 DNA sequence: TGTGCCAGCAGTGAAGCCAGGAATCAGCCCCAGCATTTT.

The chain uses TRBV5-4 and TRBJ2-5, with D perhaps TRBD1 (6 bases). The J call may be wrong; the DNA end is better matched by TRBJ2-7. Germline V lookup: CDR1 SGHNT, CDR2 YYREEE (reference sequence). The length of the CDR3 is 16 residues. CDR3 residues: CASSLEPSRQGNEQYF. The DNA of the CDR3 is TGTGCCAGCAGCTTGGAACCCTCGCGGCAGGGGAACGAGCAGTACTTC.

V is TRBV28 and J is TRBJ1-2; 8 nucleotides align to TRBD1. J lost 4 bases, V lost 5 bases, and 6 bases had no gene match. The CDR3 is 14 amino acids. Germline V CDR1 and CDR2: MDHEN, SYDVKM. CDR3 residues: CASSRTGLSYGYTF. The CDR3 DNA sequence: TGTGCCAGCAGTCGGACAGGGTTGAGCTATGGCTACACCTTC.

The V gene is TRBV27, the J gene TRBJ2-7; TRBD1 is a possible D gene (5 bases). The V end lost 6 bases, the J end lost 4 bases, and 16 bases lay between the germline ends. Germline V gene data show CDR1 as MNHEY and CDR2 as SMNVEV (reference sequence). This CDR3 comprises 14 residues. The CDR3 DNA reads as TGTGCCAGCAGGCCAGGGTTCTCCCATTACGAGCAGTACTTC. It specifies CASRPGFSHYEQYF.

This clone has just one count. V is TRBV6-5 and J is TRBJ2-2, with D uncertain. CDR3 length: 16 residues. Germline V gene lookup returns CDR1 MNHEY and CDR2 SVGAGI. Deletions cut 2 bases from V and 0 bases from J, with 10 bases between. For the CDR3, the DNA is TGTGCCAGCAGTTACAAACTCCGGGCGAACACCGGGGAGCTGTTTTTT. It yields the protein CASSYKLRANTGELFF.

The chain joins TRBV6-5 to TRBJ2-7; the match to TRBD2 covers 8 bases. CDR1 and CDR2 (germline): MNHEY, SVGAGI. CDR3 length: 13 residues. With V trimmed by 7 bases and J by 4 bases, 6 bases remained unmatched. The CDR3 reads CASTARGGYEQYF. The CDR3 DNA sequence: TGTGCCAGCACGGCCCGGGGGGGGTACGAGCAGTACTTC.

This sequence joins TRBV19 and TRBJ2-2; TRBD2 is a possible D gene (6 bases). With 0 bases removed from V and 6 bases from J, the gap between germline ends came to 8 bases. CDR3 length: 14 amino acids. CDR1 and CDR2 (germline): LNHDA, SQIVND (reference sequence). For the CDR3, the DNA is TGTGCCAGTAGTATAGAGGGAGGCGCCGGGGAGCTGTTTTTT. Translating gives CASSIEGGAGELFF.

The chain recombines TRBV14 with TRBJ1-6; TRBD1 matches 7 bases. Germline V gene lookup returns CDR1 SGHDN and CDR2 FVKESK. The J segment lost 9 bases and the V segment lost 5 bases, leaving 25 bases of the junction unmatched. The CDR3 covers 20 residues. The CDR3: CASSYLRETGSSGRGSPLHF. The CDR3 DNA sequence: TGTGCCAGCAGCTACTTAAGAGAGACAGGGTCATCAGGTCGTGGTTCACCCCTCCACTTT. Looking up the rest from reference TRBV14 and TRBJ1-6 gives the full variable domain: EAGVTQFPSHSVIEKGQTVTLRCDPISGHDNLYWYRRVMGKEIKFLLHFVKESKQDESGMPNNRFLAERTGGTYSTLKVQPAELEDSGVYFCASSYLRETGSSGRGSPLHFGNGTRLTVT.